Below are 2 T cell receptor beta chains sequenced from a single sample in a study of memory CD4+ T cells and cytomegalovirus serostatus. The sort gate was single viable CD3+CD4+CD8-CD45RO+ cells for memory CD4+ T cells. Produced via immunoSEQ multiplex PCR; TCRdb's table is partial and in-frame only. The data contain 56,000 or so clones, over 70% of them singletons. Sequencing was carried out using memory CD4+ T cells from blood. All receptors come from an adult in good health and CMV-seronegative. Some clones in this sample may be carry-over from other donors' samples.

The chain has TRBV19 and TRBJ1-2; D is undetermined. Germline V gene sequence: CDR1 LNHDA, CDR2 SQIVND (reference sequence). The CDR3 consists of 17 residues. V was trimmed by 0 bases and J by 6 bases, leaving 20 bases between them. Here the CDR3 reads CASSIDSLPSEKDGYTF. The DNA for the CDR3 is TGTGCCAGTAGTATAGATTCGTTACCGTCAGAAAAAGATGGCTACACCTTC. Full variable domain (remainder filled in from reference TRBV19 and TRBJ1-2): DGGITQSPKYLFRKEGQNVTLSCEQNLNHDAMYWYRQDPGQGLRLIYYSQIVNDFQKGDIAEGYSVSREKKESFPLTVTSAQKNPTAFYLCASSIDSLPSEKDGYTFGSGTRLTVV.

The chain combines TRBV18 with TRBJ2-2; D is unclear. Germline lookup yields CDR1 KGHSH and CDR2 LQKENI. The V end was cut by 1 base, the J end by 0 bases, with 9 bases between. CDR3 size: 16 residues. CDR3 DNA: TGTGCCAGCTCACCACAGGATCCCGCGAACACCGGGGAGCTGTTTTTT. Amino acids: CASSPQDPANTGELFF.